These T cell receptor beta chains were read from a single sample in a study of cytomegalovirus exposure and HLA in healthy donors. The assay was immunoSEQ multiplex PCR, and TCRdb's table has in-frame clones only and misses some. The profile shows 150,000 to 180,000 clones, approximately 86% of them singletons. The sequenced material came from PBMCs. The receptors shown here come from a man aged 18-30 years in good health and CMV-seropositive. Both conserved end residues are part of each CDR3. A D gene is named only where the DNA matches it firmly. Size is omitted from some rows. Given values are once, few, many or a class for expanded clones.

V	J	size	D	CDR3	DNA
TRBV4-3	TRBJ2-1	NA	NA	CASSQDRQVSSYNEQFF	TGCGCCAGCAGCCAAGACAGACAGGTCAGCTCCTACAATGAGCAGTTCTTC
TRBV6-5	TRBJ1-2	few	TRBD1	CASSRQGVLGYTF	TGTGCCAGCAGCCGACAGGGGGTCTTAGGCTACACCTTC
TRBV5-1	TRBJ2-2	few	NA	CASSFRGNTGELFF	TGCGCCAGCAGCTTTAGGGGGAACACCGGGGAGCTGTTTTTT
TRBV7-9	TRBJ1-2	NA	TRBD1	CASSGVGQLYGYTF	TGTGCCAGCAGCGGAGTGGGACAGCTCTATGGCTACACCTTC
TRBV2	TRBJ2-3	NA	NA	CASQFGATDTQYF	TGTGCCAGCCAATTTGGGGCCACAGATACGCAGTATTTT
TRBV27	TRBJ2-7	few	TRBD1	CASIPDRSYKYF	TGTGCCAGCATCCCGGACAGGAGCTATAAGTACTTC
TRBV4-3	TRBJ2-1	NA	NA	CASSQDSIADYNEQFF	TGCGCCAGCAGCCAAGATTCGATAGCGGATTACAATGAGCAGTTCTTC
TRBV23-1	TRBJ1-2	NA	NA	CASSQPDRSTYGYTF	TGCGCCAGCAGTCAGCCAGACAGGTCGACCTATGGCTACACCTTC
TRBV7-8	TRBJ2-5	once	NA	CASSSRSKETQYF	TGTGCCAGCAGCTCCCGGTCGAAAGAGACCCAGTACTTC
TRBV7-2	TRBJ1-3	NA	NA	CASSFSQGRSGNTIYF	TGTGCCAGCAGCTTTAGTCAGGGGCGCTCTGGAAACACCATATATTTT
TRBV19	TRBJ2-6	NA	TRBD1	CASSNGQGASGANVLTF	TGTGCCAGTAGTAACGGACAGGGGGCGAGTGGGGCCAACGTCCTGACTTTC
TRBV11-2	TRBJ2-7	NA	TRBD2	CASSPRTSGSNEQYF	TGTGCCAGCAGCCCCCGGACTAGCGGGAGTAACGAGCAGTACTTC
TRBV7-2	TRBJ2-7	NA	TRBD1	CASSSRYRDRAGEQYF	TGTGCCAGCAGCTCCCGGTACCGGGACAGGGCAGGCGAGCAGTACTTC
TRBV10-3	TRBJ1-1	NA	NA	CAISESVGGTEAFF	TGTGCCATCAGTGAGTCGGTAGGGGGAACTGAAGCTTTCTTT
TRBV4-1	TRBJ1-2	NA	TRBD1	CASSQAEGQGVYGYTF	TGCGCCAGCAGCCAGGCTGAGGGGCAGGGGGTCTATGGCTACACCTTC
TRBV2	TRBJ2-7	few	NA	CASSEGPGSYEQYF	TGTGCCAGCAGTGAAGGGCCAGGTTCCTACGAGCAGTACTTC
TRBV15	TRBJ2-7	NA	TRBD2	CATRVTSGSYEQYF	TGTGCCACCAGGGTGACTAGCGGATCCTACGAGCAGTACTTC
TRBV18	TRBJ1-1	once	NA	CASSSGGWPPNTEAFF	TGTGCCAGCTCCTCGGGAGGATGGCCCCCGAACACTGAAGCTTTCTTT
TRBV7-9	TRBJ2-7	NA	TRBD1	CASSRPTGGYHEQYF	TGTGCCAGCAGCCGGCCGACAGGGGGGTACCACGAGCAGTACTTC
TRBV2	TRBJ1-5	NA	TRBD1	CASSGVQGAGQPQHF	TGTGCCAGCAGCGGGGTACAGGGGGCAGGACAGCCCCAGCATTTT
TRBV5-4	TRBJ1-3	NA	TRBD1	CASSSQGAQGNTIYF	TGTGCCAGCAGCTCTCAGGGGGCGCAGGGAAACACCATATATTTT
TRBV29-1	TRBJ1-3	NA	TRBD1	CSARQGLNTIYF	TGCAGCGCCCGACAGGGTTTAAACACCATATATTTT
TRBV5-1	TRBJ2-3	medium-sized	TRBD2	CASSLAERDPTDTQYF	TGCGCCAGCAGCTTGGCCGAGCGGGACCCCACAGATACGCAGTATTTT
TRBV2	TRBJ2-1	NA	TRBD1	CASSGQGGNEQFF	TGTGCCAGCAGTGGACAGGGGGGAAATGAGCAGTTCTTC
TRBV2	TRBJ1-1	few	NA	CATRGTSYTEAFF	TGTGCCACCCGAGGAACATCTTACACTGAAGCTTTCTTT
TRBV30	TRBJ1-2	NA	NA	CAWGDCLLGYGYTF	TGTGCCTGGGGGGACTGCCTTTTAGGGTATGGCTACACCTTC
TRBV15	TRBJ2-5	NA	TRBD1	CATSRDDRVIGIETQYF	TGTGCCACCAGCAGAGATGACAGGGTAATAGGGATAGAGACCCAGTACTTC
TRBV11-3	TRBJ1-2	NA	TRBD1	CASSLDGTGYGYTF	TGTGCCAGCAGCCTCGACGGGACAGGCTATGGCTACACCTTC
TRBV14	TRBJ1-2	NA	NA	CASSKGLFNYGYTF	TGTGCCAGCAGCAAGGGACTTTTCAACTATGGCTACACCTTC
TRBV5-1	TRBJ1-2	few	TRBD1	CASSLEGQAEGYTF	TGCGCCAGCAGCTTGGAGGGACAGGCGGAAGGCTACACCTTC
TRBV4-2	TRBJ2-7	once	NA	CASSQAPEGLVSYEQYF	TGTGCCAGCAGCCAAGCTCCGGAGGGCTTGGTCTCCTACGAGCAGTACTTC
TRBV6-5	TRBJ2-7	once	NA	CASKGGVAVHYEQYF	TGTGCCAGCAAGGGAGGAGTAGCGGTGCATTACGAGCAGTACTTC
TRBV27	TRBJ2-5	NA	NA	CASSLHRDIQTQYF	TGTGCCAGCAGTTTACACCGGGACATTCAGACCCAGTACTTC
TRBV6-5	TRBJ1-1	once	NA	CASSGGDKLGAFF	TGTGCCAGCAGCGGAGGGGATAAGTTGGGAGCTTTCTTT
TRBV20-1	TRBJ1-4	once	NA	CSASQGGKLFF	TGCAGTGCTAGTCAGGGAGGAAAACTGTTTTTT
TRBV4-2	TRBJ2-5	NA	NA	CASSPSRYEETQYF	TGTGCCAGCAGCCCCTCTAGATATGAGGAGACCCAGTACTTC
TRBV2	TRBJ2-7	many	NA	CASSEAWGGPGTYEQYF	TGTGCCAGCAGTGAAGCTTGGGGGGGGCCGGGTACCTACGAGCAGTACTTC
TRBV11-2	TRBJ1-1	NA	NA	CASSRRGAGTEAFF	TGTGCCAGCAGCCGCAGGGGCGCAGGCACTGAAGCTTTCTTT
TRBV5-4	TRBJ1-6	NA	TRBD1	CASSKGADNSPLHF	TGTGCCAGCAGCAAGGGGGCAGATAATTCACCCCTCCACTTT
TRBV30	TRBJ1-5	NA	TRBD1	CAWSVGQGNQPQHF	TGTGCCTGGAGTGTGGGACAGGGGAATCAGCCCCAGCATTTT
TRBV7-2	TRBJ2-1	NA	TRBD1	CASSSRQGSSNEQFF	TGTGCCAGCAGCTCCAGACAGGGGAGTAGCAATGAGCAGTTCTTC
TRBV4-1	TRBJ2-1	NA	NA	CASSQDSLAAYNEQFF	TGCGCCAGCAGCCAAGATTCACTAGCAGCTTACAATGAGCAGTTCTTC
TRBV2	TRBJ1-5	NA	NA	CASRDGGNSNQPQHF	TGTGCCAGCAGAGACGGCGGAAATAGCAATCAGCCCCAGCATTTT
TRBV19	TRBJ2-7	NA	TRBD2	CASSITGGGLYEQYF	TGTGCCAGTAGTATAACGGGGGGTGGCCTCTACGAGCAGTACTTC
TRBV9	TRBJ2-7	NA	NA	CASSVVAGGEQYF	TGTGCCAGCAGCGTAGTGGCAGGGGGGGAGCAGTACTTC